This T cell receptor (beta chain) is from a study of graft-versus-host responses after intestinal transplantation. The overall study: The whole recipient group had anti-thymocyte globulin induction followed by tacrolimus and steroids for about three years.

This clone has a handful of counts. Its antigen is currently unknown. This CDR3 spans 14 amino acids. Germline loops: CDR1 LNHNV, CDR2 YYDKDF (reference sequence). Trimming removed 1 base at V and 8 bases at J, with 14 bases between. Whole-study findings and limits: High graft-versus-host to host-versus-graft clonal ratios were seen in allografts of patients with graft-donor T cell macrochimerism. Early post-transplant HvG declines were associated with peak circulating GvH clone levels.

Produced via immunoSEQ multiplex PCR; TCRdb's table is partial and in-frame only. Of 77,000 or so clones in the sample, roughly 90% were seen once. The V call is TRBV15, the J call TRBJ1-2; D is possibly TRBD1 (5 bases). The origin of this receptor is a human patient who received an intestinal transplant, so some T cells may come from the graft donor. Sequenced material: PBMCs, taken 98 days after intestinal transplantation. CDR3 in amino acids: CATSRVGGVDGYTF. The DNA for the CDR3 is TGTGCCACCAGCAGAGTGGGGGGGGTAGACGGCTACACCTTC. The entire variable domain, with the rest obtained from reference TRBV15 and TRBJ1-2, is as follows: DAMVIQNPRYQVTQFGKPVTLSCSQTLNHNVMYWYQQKSSQAPKLLFHYYDKDFNNEADTPDNFQSRRPNTSFCFLDIRSPGLGDTAMYLCATSRVGGVDGYTFGSGTRLTVV.